A selection of T cell receptor beta chains follows, all from one sample in a study of CD8+ T cells in alopecia areata. The protocol was immunoSEQ multiplex PCR, while the TCRdb copy is restricted to in-frame clones and leaves out a portion. Here the sample spans around 290,000 clones, roughly 64% being singletons. This specimen was CD4+ T cells sorted from blood, taken at week 24, from a patient treated with tofacitinib. The receptors were gathered from a human donor with alopecia areata. The conserved cysteine and the conserved F or W are not part of the CDR3 here. The D gene is left open where the match is weak.

d_call v_call cdr3_aa
TRBD1 TRBV7-2 ASSFQGGNNSPLH
. TRBV7-3 ASSPNTNEQF
. TRBV4-3 ASSQDGSSRNTGELF
TRBD2 TRBV29-1 SVEASSGEDTDTQY
TRBD1 TRBV7-2 ASSPGTAEEKLF
. TRBV30 ACPDPGVSYNSPLH
. TRBV18 ASSPRMDEQF
TRBD1 TRBV4-2 ASRRQGTGYGYT
. TRBV29-1 SVDGGPLNEQF
. TRBV5-4 ASSLEGRGQY
TRBD1 TRBV5-1 ASSLTGENQPQH
. TRBV28 ASRPGTSAGYT
TRBD2 TRBV5-1 ASSLDPRGGRNEQF
. TRBV4-2 ASSQDWAASYEQY
. TRBV7-6 ASSLGAGPQPQH
. TRBV29-1 SVEGQLSSYEQY
TRBD2 TRBV19 ASSIASGRTDTQY
. TRBV29-1 SVHTGAMNTEAF
. TRBV9 ASSVEGTGELF
. TRBV15 ATSRETGIPTYEQY
TRBD1 TRBV4-1 ASSHPMTGSNEQF
TRBD2 TRBV30 AWSRGLATDTQY
. TRBV6-6 ASSVTRDTGELF
. TRBV18 ASSLEGHEQY
. TRBV7-9 ASSGRQGGNTIY
. TRBV7-9 ASSARGWDYGYT
. TRBV30 AWSVPPALYNEQF
TRBD1 TRBV5-6 ASSQAPGQATYEQY
TRBD1 TRBV5-1 ASSTGTGANVLT
. TRBV21-1 ASRGTAPYKQY
. TRBV29-1 SVAGSSADTQY
TRBD2 TRBV4-1 ASSQRLAGNTDTQY
. TRBV19 ASSIVGDSSNQPQH
. TRBV4-3 ASSQDLLWGTEAF
. TRBV14 ASSQDPGPPIQGYT
. TRBV4-1 ASSREEVTAQIYGYT
. TRBV23-1 ASSQGARSYGYT
TRBD2 TRBV30 AWRSSGVRTDTQY
. TRBV5-1 ASSSGQPPNEQF
. TRBV6-1 ASSNLLSPLH
. TRBV4-1 ASSQVPDTDTQY
TRBD2 TRBV4-2 ASSQGGNRDTQY
. TRBV10-3 AISVQRSTGELF
TRBD1 TRBV10-3 AILPSGQIYGYT
TRBD1 TRBV5-1 ASSRGQTGELF
. TRBV6-1 ASSDTDNYYGYT
. TRBV29-1 SVVGNRVSHEQY
TRBD1 TRBV30 AWTSGNRGSSADTQY
. TRBV30 AWSVRRGPRVGSNQPQH
TRBD1 TRBV5-1 ASSSQGVTDTQY
. TRBV20-1 SASRGNEQF
. TRBV5-1 ASSQDAGANGYT
TRBD2 TRBV29-1 SVREVAFVQY
TRBD2 TRBV6-1 ASAQREDTDTQY
. TRBV5-6 ASRAAPDTQY
. TRBV29-1 SAQGRGLGTDTQY
TRBD2 TRBV30 AGASGQETQY
. TRBV6-5 ASSYSIAVVGDGYT
. TRBV30 ASWGEAYEQY